A single T cell receptor (beta chain) is shown here with its context. Its antigen remains unknown. J gave up 1 base and V 8 bases, and 9 bases lay outside the gene matches. The germline V gene has CDR1 SGHTA and CDR2 FQGNSA. The length of the CDR3 is 18 residues. With a J-beta primer mix and a sample-barcoded 5' primer, a second PCR ran about 7 to 11 cycles. TCRdb ran MiXCR on the 5' RACE reads and lists one entry per CDR3 protein. The sample gives about 1,800,000 distinct CDR3 sequences, 28% of which show up once; around 7.7% is in the top ten. The sample originates from a study of blood T cells in healthy people across ages. Across the whole study: Capture via template switching afforded approximately one barcoded beta molecule per two T cells. Study-level points and caveats: Aged donors had fewer naive CD4+ cells and lower diversity than long-lived donors.

Every participating donor contributed roughly 10 milliliters of peripheral blood through a draw. The sample taken for sequencing was blood. The source of this sequence is a woman between 25 and 40 years old in good health. The chain couples TRBV7-2 to TRBJ2-3; 16 positions match TRBD2. The CDR3 DNA reads as TGTGCCAGCGGGACTAGCGGGAGGGCCGCGGGAGGCACAGATACGCAGTATTTT. Protein sequence: CASGTSGRAAGGTDTQYF.